This entry concerns a single T cell receptor (beta chain). Its antigen remains undetermined. The input lacks base qualities; no much larger clone sits a single base away. The source of the sample is a study of human thymus T cells (dated by TCRdb to 2018 to 2021). Looking at the study overall: The study used eight infant thymus samples plus four related peripheral blood samples to characterize TCR alpha and beta repertoires. The cohort included more than five male and two female infants, with donor ages spanning 7 to 244 days.

Broader findings and caveats from the paper: Thymus samples yielded on average about 810,000 unique TCRB clonotypes, compared with 80,000 to 85,000 from blood samples. V and J gene segment usage appeared biased in both thymic and peripheral blood repertoires.

The immunoSEQ multiplex PCR assay was used to amplify the TCRB and TCRAD loci from a standardized amount of quality-controlled genomic DNA. Amplicons spanned the V(D)J region at a length sufficient to cover the CDR3 and identify V and J genes. The amplicons were sequenced on an Illumina platform via the commercial immunoSEQ service. Regarding the original processing steps: Primer bias and sequencing errors were corrected using previously described methods, and TCRAD and TCRB definitions followed the IMGT database. Repertoires were analysed with immunoSEQ Analyzer 3.0 and VDJTools, covering basic statistics, V/J segment usage, diversity estimates, rarefaction and pairwise overlap. Diversity was estimated using the Chao1, ChaoE, Efron-Thisted, Shannon and inverse Simpson indices, and was also estimated on datasets down-sampled to the size of the smallest sample. Repertoire overlap used strict matching of CDR3 nucleotide sequence, V gene and J gene, with Jaccard-based multidimensional scaling clustering. Drawn from immuneACCESS, this table holds only the in-frame rearrangements with V and J called that TCRdb kept. Clones are partly lost; checked studies trace under half to an unresolved V gene and leave the rest unexplained. D and trimming were read from the DNA, whereas the V and J calls and clone size are those reported in that table. The sample yields tens of thousands of clones; roughly 94% were counted once. The ten largest clonotypes hold about 0.13% of the sample.

Taken from the germline V gene (reference sequence), the CDR1 and CDR2 loops are SEHNR and FQNEAQ. V is reduced by 5 bases and J by 2 bases, leaving a spacing of 18 bases between them. The CDR3 runs 17 residues from the cysteine to the phenylalanine. The CDR3 DNA has 51 bases and is translated from base 1. Immunologically healthy infants undergoing open corrective cardiac surgery for congenital heart defects in Finland were used as donors. For four of the eight donors, a small about 0.5-1 mL aliquot of peripheral blood was collected during surgery. For blood samples, genomic DNA was extracted from all available leukocytes instead of from a fixed number of cells. Erythrocytes were removed from blood with ACK lysis buffer, and the leukocytes were stored as pellets at -70 °C. Genomic DNA was extracted from frozen cell pellets with a QIAsymphony instrument.

Sequencing was done on a sample of blood. The receptor's source is a boy in the first two years of life with a congenital heart defect but otherwise immunologically healthy. Recombination joined TRBV7-9 with TRBJ2-2, and the D gene may be TRBD1, 6 bases matching. The CDR3 in this case is CASSLSGRTANTGELFF. The nucleotide sequence is TGTGCCAGCAGCCTGTCAGGGCGGACAGCTAACACCGGGGAGCTGTTTTTT.